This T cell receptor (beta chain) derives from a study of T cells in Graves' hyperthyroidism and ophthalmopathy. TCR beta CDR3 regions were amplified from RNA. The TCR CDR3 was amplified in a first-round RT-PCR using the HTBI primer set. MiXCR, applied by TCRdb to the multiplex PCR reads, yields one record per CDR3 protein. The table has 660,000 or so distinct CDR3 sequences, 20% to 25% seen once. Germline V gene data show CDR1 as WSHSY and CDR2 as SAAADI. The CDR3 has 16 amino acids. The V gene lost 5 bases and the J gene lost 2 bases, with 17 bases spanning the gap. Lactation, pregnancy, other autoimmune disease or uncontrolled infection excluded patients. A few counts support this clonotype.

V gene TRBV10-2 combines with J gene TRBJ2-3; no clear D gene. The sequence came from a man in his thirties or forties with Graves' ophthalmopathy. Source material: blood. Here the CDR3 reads CASSQARWEHTDTQYF. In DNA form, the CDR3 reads TGCGCCAGCAGTCAAGCGCGTTGGGAACACACAGATACGCAGTATTTT.